The 14 T cell receptor beta chains below come from one sample, sequenced in a study of T cell responses to AZD1222 COVID-19 vaccine. Assay: immunoSEQ multiplex PCR; the TCRdb copy retains only in-frame clones and omits some. The data contain about 120,000 clones, about 91% of them seen just once; the ten biggest clones take up over 2.5%. The material was peripheral blood, obtained on day 0 of AZD1222 vaccination. Receptors originate from an adult in good health.

The chain employs TRBV27 and TRBJ2-1; TRBD1 matches 7 bases. The J segment lost 2 bases and the V segment lost 3 bases, leaving 1 base of the junction unmatched. The CDR3 covers 14 residues. CDR1 MNHEY and CDR2 SMNVEV come from the germline V gene (reference sequence). The CDR3 protein is CASSLQGAYNEQFF. For the CDR3, the DNA is TGTGCCAGCAGTTTGCAGGGGGCCTACAATGAGCAGTTCTTC.

The CDR3 region is CASSLGSDTIYF. The CDR3 DNA is TGTGCCAGCAGTTTAGGGTCAGACACCATATATTTT. The rearrangement uses TRBV12-3 or TRBV12-4 and TRBJ1-3, with D hard to call. V lost 1 base and J 8 bases, leaving 6 bases between the germline ends. This CDR3 contains 12 residues.

The J gene is TRBJ1-1, the V gene TRBV27; D is ambiguous. CDR1 is MNHEY, CDR2 SMNVEV, per germline (reference sequence). Trimming cost V 6 bases and J 0 bases, with 11 bases left between them. The CDR3 loop spans 14 amino acids. In nucleotides, the CDR3 is TGTGCCAGCAGGGAGGGTATCGTGAACACTGAAGCTTTCTTT. It codes for CASREGIVNTEAFF.

The genes are TRBV6-5 and TRBJ2-2; D unclear. V was trimmed by 7 bases and J by 4 bases, leaving 16 bases between them. Germline lookup yields CDR1 MNHEY and CDR2 SVGAGI. CDR3 size: 15 residues. The chain's CDR3 is CASNPRVRGTGELFF. The CDR3 DNA reads as TGTGCCAGCAACCCTCGGGTACGTGGCACCGGGGAGCTGTTTTTT.

This chain joins TRBV4-1 and TRBJ2-1, with a possible D match to TRBD2 (5 bases). Germline assignment: CDR1 MGHRA and CDR2 YSYEKL. Trimming shortened V by 0 bases and J by 4 bases, and 13 bases separated the two germline ends. This CDR3 has 16 amino acids. DNA for the CDR3: TGCGCCAGCAGCCAAGACGGGCGGGCCGAATACAATGAGCAGTTCTTC. It codes for CASSQDGRAEYNEQFF.

The J gene is TRBJ1-2, the V gene TRBV6-5; perhaps TRBD1 as D (5 bases). The CDR3 covers 13 residues. CDR1 is MNHEY, CDR2 SVGAGI, per germline. V was shortened by 0 bases and J by 8 bases, with 10 bases between the two germline ends. The CDR3 loop reads CASSYSTEGGYTF. The DNA for the CDR3 is TGTGCCAGCAGTTACTCGACAGAAGGAGGCTACACCTTC.

The chain recombines TRBV4-1 with TRBJ1-2; no firm D call. V was pared by 0 bases and J by 1 base, with 9 bases between. Germline V CDR1 and CDR2: MGHRA, YSYEKL. The CDR3 is made up of 15 amino acids. CDR3 in DNA: TGCGCCAGCAGCCAAGACCAGGTAGATAACTATGGCTACACCTTC. Protein sequence: CASSQDQVDNYGYTF.

The chain joins TRBV4-3 to TRBJ1-2; D remains unclear. Trimming pared 0 bases from V and 7 bases from J, leaving 9 bases between. Germline V CDR1 and CDR2: LGHNA, YSLEER. This CDR3 contains 13 residues. CDR3 residues: CASSQDRDTGYTF. CDR3 DNA sequence: TGCGCCAGCAGCCAAGATCGAGATACTGGCTACACCTTC.

V gene TRBV7-8 combines with J gene TRBJ2-1, with 9 bases fitting TRBD2. The CDR3 consists of 15 residues. Trimming removed 8 bases from V and 1 base from J; junction bases left unmatched: 6. Germline CDR1 and CDR2: SGHVS and FQNEAQ. As DNA, the CDR3 is TGTGCCAGCTCTAGCGGGAAATCGTCCTACAATGAGCAGTTCTTC. It translates to CASSSGKSSYNEQFF.

The chain combines TRBV24-1 with TRBJ2-3; the D is unclear. Germline V CDR1 and CDR2: KGHDR, SFDVKD. The CDR3 runs 13 residues. Trimming left V 5 bases short and J 0 bases short, with 5 bases between. In nucleotides, the CDR3 is TGTGCCACCAGTGTTGGGAGCACAGATACGCAGTATTTT. Its protein is CATSVGSTDTQYF.

This chain joins TRBV4-3 and TRBJ1-6, with D unresolved. This CDR3 has 15 amino acids. Between the trimmed V and J ends, which lost 4 bases and 7 bases, there was a span of 14 bases. Germline V CDR1 and CDR2: LGHNA, YSLEER. CDR3 sequence reads: CASSRELGTNSPLHF. The CDR3 DNA reads as TGCGCCAGCAGCCGAGAGCTAGGAACCAATTCACCCCTCCACTTT.

V gene TRBV5-1 combines with J gene TRBJ1-1; TRBD1 is a possible D gene (5 bases). CDR3 length: 12 amino acids. V gave up 8 bases and J gave up 4 bases, with 12 bases separating them. Germline CDR1 and CDR2: SGHRS and YFSETQ. DNA of the CDR3: TGCGCCAGTGGGACGGGGAGCACTGAAGCTTTCTTT. Translation gives CASGTGSTEAFF.

This clone was recorded once. The chain employs TRBV29-1 and TRBJ2-7, with 9 bases aligning to TRBD1. With 4 bases clipped from V and 0 bases from J, the junction kept 4 bases outside the gene matches. The CDR3 has 14 residues. CDR1 is SQVTM, CDR2 ANQGSEA, per germline. This CDR3 reads CSVGGTGSSYEQYF. The CDR3 bases are TGCAGCGTTGGAGGGACAGGGAGCTCCTACGAGCAGTACTTC.

The J gene is TRBJ2-6, the V gene TRBV19; the D gene could be TRBD1 or TRBD2 (5 bases each). Deletions cut 4 bases from V and 1 base from J, with 11 bases between. This CDR3 region has 16 residues. Germline V gene data show CDR1 as LNHDA and CDR2 as SQIVND (reference sequence). CDR3 residues: CASSTLGPSGANVLTF. CDR3 DNA: TGTGCCAGTAGTACCCTGGGACCTTCTGGGGCCAACGTCCTGACTTTC.